Described below is a single T cell receptor beta chain sequence and its context. Repertoires were generated with immunoSEQ multiplex PCR, while TCRdb's copy carries only in-frame clones and drops some. The sample has under 30,000 clones; 75% to 90% are singletons. This sample was included in a study of blood T cell repertoires in COVID-19. Germline V lookup: CDR1 LGHDT, CDR2 YNNKEL (reference sequence). The CDR3 spans 18 residues. With 4 bases clipped from V and 1 base from J, the junction kept 9 bases outside the gene matches. This rearrangement joins TRBV3-1 (or the pseudogene TRBV3-2) to TRBJ2-1; TRBD2 matches at 11 bases. This TCR derives from a human donor with active COVID-19. The donor label of this sample is uncertain. Sequenced: peripheral blood. Here the CDR3 reads CASSLGSLAGGSYNEQFF. CDR3 DNA: TGTGCCAGCAGCCTCGGCTCTCTAGCGGGAGGTTCCTACAATGAGCAGTTCTTC.